The clone carrying this T cell receptor (beta chain) is a singleton in its sample. Its antigen is undetermined. The study drew donors from healthy Caucasian individuals in Russia aged roughly 6 to 95. The authors extracted at least 5.5 micrograms of total RNA per sample. The entry originates in a study of blood T cells in healthy people across ages. General study points: Those diversity estimates obtained from one million T cells were thought to be underestimates.

A sample-barcoded 5' primer and a J-beta primer mix were used in a second PCR of roughly 6 to 11 cycles. In TCRdb, the 5' RACE reads were re-called with MiXCR into one record per CDR3 protein. Of roughly 560,000 distinct CDR3 sequences in the sample, 24% were seen once. The CDR3 runs 15 residues. Germline lookup yields CDR1 MNHEY and CDR2 SMNVEV (reference sequence). V shed 7 bases, J shed 4 bases, and the junction held 8 bases outside the gene matches. This same sample was also part of a study on T cells of mothers and their children. That publication notes: The effect of thymic selection on TCR recombination output is similar between related and unrelated pairs.

This receptor was obtained from a boy aged 10-17 years in good health. Sample: blood. V is TRBV27 and J is TRBJ2-2, with 8 positions matching TRBD1. The CDR3 coding sequence is TGTGCCAGCACCCCAGAAGGACAGGGCACCGGGGAGCTGTTTTTT. This encodes CASTPEGQGTGELFF.